A single sample is the source of the 26 T cell receptor beta chains below, sequenced in a study of cytomegalovirus exposure and HLA in healthy donors. Primers: 60 Vbeta forward and 13 Jbeta reverse. Profiling relied on immunoSEQ multiplex PCR, and the TCRdb table lists in-frame clones only, not all of them. The sample records under 200,000 clones, 78% being singletons. The sequenced sample was PBMCs. Receptor source: a middle-aged woman in good health and CMV-seronegative.

The CDR3, as DNA: TGCAGCGTTTCGGACCGCGGGAGCAATCAGCCCCAGCATTTT. It codes for CSVSDRGSNQPQHF. V and J are TRBV29-1 and TRBJ1-5; D ambiguous. Germline CDR1 and CDR2: SQVTM and ANQGSEA. V lost 5 bases and J lost 1, with 12 bases in between. The CDR3 is 14 amino acids.

V and J are TRBV10-2 and TRBJ1-5, with D possibly being TRBD1 (5 bases). V was shortened by 6 bases and J by 6 bases, with 12 bases between the two germline ends. The CDR3 sequence is 13 residues long. Per germline, CDR1 WSHSY and CDR2 SAAADI. DNA of the CDR3: TGCGCCAGCAGGGTAGGGGTCGGTCAGCCCCAGCATTTT. Translating gives CASRVGVGQPQHF.

The V gene is TRBV5-5, the J gene TRBJ1-2; tentative D call: TRBD1 (6 bases). CDR1 is SGHKS and CDR2 is YYEKEE in the germline V gene (reference sequence). The CDR3 extends over 15 amino acids. V dropped 0 bases and J dropped 4 bases, with 13 bases sitting between them. The CDR3 here is CASSLVSGGLYGYTF. The CDR3 DNA reads TGTGCCAGCAGCTTGGTTAGTGGGGGCCTCTATGGCTACACCTTC.

This clone was detected a few times. CDR3 in amino acids: CASTHLKGQLGYTEAFF. The DNA of the CDR3 is TGTGCCAGCACCCACCTCAAGGGACAGCTAGGGTACACTGAAGCTTTCTTT. The rearrangement joins TRBV27 to TRBJ1-1; the match to TRBD1 covers 7 bases. After removal of 7 bases from V and 3 bases from J, the junction contained 17 bases not matched to a gene. CDR3 length: 17 residues. Germline CDR1 is MNHEY and CDR2 is SMNVEV (reference sequence).

The chain combines TRBV5-1 with TRBJ1-2; TRBD1 aligns across 9 bases. Germline CDR1 is SGHRS and CDR2 is YFSETQ. The length of the CDR3 is 14 residues. Unmatched junction bases numbered 5, after V lost 6 bases and J lost 2 bases. As DNA, the CDR3 is TGCGCCAGCAAACGACAGGGGGGAAACTATGGCTACACCTTC. Translated: CASKRQGGNYGYTF. Complete variable domain (other parts from reference TRBV5-1 and TRBJ1-2): KAGVTQTPRYLIKTRGQQVTLSCSPISGHRSVSWYQQTPGQGLQFLFEYFSETQRNKGNFPGRFSGRQFSNSRSEMNVSTLELGDSALYLCASKRQGGNYGYTFGSGTRLTVV.

The CDR3 nucleotides are TGTGCCAGCAGTCCTAACCGGGTCGAGCAGTACTTC. Translating gives CASSPNRVEQYF. V is TRBV21-1 and J is TRBJ2-7; TRBD2, as called in the table, went unchecked against the DNA. TRBV21-1 counts as a pseudogene. The CDR3 loop spans 12 amino acids.

The chain is built from TRBV27 and TRBJ2-5; TRBD1 is a possible D gene (6 bases). The DNA matches TRBJ2-7 better at its end, which makes the J call doubtful. The length of the CDR3 is 14 residues. Germline CDR1 MNHEY, CDR2 SMNVEV (reference sequence). The CDR3 here is CASSLDRQAYEQYF. In nucleotides, the CDR3 is TGTGCCAGCAGTTTAGACAGGCAAGCCTACGAGCAGTACTTC.

The V and J genes are TRBV5-6 and TRBJ2-4, with D perhaps matching TRBD1 (6 bases). Between the trimmed V and J ends, which lost 3 bases and 6 bases, there was a span of 13 bases. The germline V gene has CDR1 SGHDT and CDR2 YYEEEE. The CDR3 runs to 14 residues. CDR3 protein: CASSSSGAGNIQYF. CDR3 DNA: TGTGCCAGCAGCTCCTCAGGGGCTGGAAACATTCAGTACTTC.

The chain recombines TRBV7-9 with TRBJ2-5; the match to TRBD2 covers 8 bases. The CDR3 covers 15 residues. The germline gives CDR1 SEHNR, CDR2 FQNEAQ (reference sequence). J lost 4 bases, V lost 3 bases, and 7 bases had no gene match. CDR3 region: CASSFFRGGPETQYF. Written as DNA, the CDR3 is TGTGCCAGCAGCTTCTTCCGGGGGGGTCCAGAGACCCAGTACTTC.

This chain joins TRBV5-1 and TRBJ1-4; D remains unclear. CDR3 size: 15 residues. Germline CDR1 SGHRS, CDR2 YFSETQ. V was pared by 0 bases and J by 5 bases, with 11 bases between. DNA for the CDR3: TGCGCCAGCAGCTTGGGGGCAGGAAAGAATGAAAAACTGTTTTTT. Translation gives CASSLGAGKNEKLFF. Full variable domain (rest looked up from reference TRBV5-1 and TRBJ1-4): KAGVTQTPRYLIKTRGQQVTLSCSPISGHRSVSWYQQTPGQGLQFLFEYFSETQRNKGNFPGRFSGRQFSNSRSEMNVSTLELGDSALYLCASSLGAGKNEKLFFGSGTQLSVL.

The chain carries TRBV7-2 and TRBJ2-7; TRBD1 aligns across 9 bases. CDR1 and CDR2 (germline): SGHTA, FQGNSA. The CDR3 loop spans 15 amino acids. The junction had 7 bases not matched to a gene; V was cut back by 2 bases and J by 5 bases. CDR3 sequence: CASSLNRGRIHEQYF. In DNA form, the CDR3 reads TGTGCCAGCAGCTTAAACAGGGGGCGAATCCACGAGCAGTACTTC.

V gene TRBV5-1 combines with J gene TRBJ2-3; TRBD1 might be the D (5 bases). CDR3 size: 16 residues. Trimming left V 1 base short and J 2 bases short, with 14 bases between. Looked up from germline, CDR1 is SGHRS and CDR2 is YFSETQ. CDR3 region: CASSLQSGLDTDTQYF. CDR3 DNA: TGCGCCAGCAGCTTGCAATCAGGGCTTGACACAGATACGCAGTATTTT.

The gene calls are TRBV5-1 and TRBJ1-2; 7 nucleotides line up with TRBD1. The germline gives CDR1 SGHRS, CDR2 YFSETQ. This CDR3 has 14 residues. J was trimmed by 8 bases and V by 0 bases; bases with no gene match: 7. The CDR3 protein is CASSLEVGGAGYTF. In nucleotides, the CDR3 is TGCGCCAGCAGCTTGGAGGTAGGGGGCGCGGGCTACACCTTC.

CDR3 residues: CASSHPGTRRTDTQYF. CDR3 bases: TGCGCCAGCAGCCACCCCGGGACTAGGCGCACAGATACGCAGTATTTT. The V call is TRBV4-1, the J call TRBJ2-3; TRBD2 matches 8 bases. The germline V gene has CDR1 MGHRA and CDR2 YSYEKL. The V and J ends lost 3 bases and 1 base, in that order; junction bases with no gene match: 6. The CDR3 is 16 residues long.

This clone was detected once. The V call is TRBV4-2, the J call TRBJ1-1; no reliable D call. The germline V gene encodes CDR1 LGHNA and CDR2 YNFKEQ. CDR3 length: 15 amino acids. V was shortened by 4 bases and J by 13 bases, with 25 bases between the two germline ends. This chain's CDR3 is CASSPSYVPEAKVFF. CDR3 in DNA: TGTGCCAGCAGCCCCTCCTACGTCCCGGAGGCTAAGGTTTTCTTT.

V and J are TRBV18 and TRBJ1-1; 9 nucleotides line up with TRBD1. CDR1 is KGHSH, CDR2 LQKENI, per germline. This CDR3 spans 14 amino acids. After removal of 5 bases from V and 1 base from J, the junction contained 2 bases not matched to a gene. CDR3 in amino acids: CASSTGQGNTEAFF. The CDR3 nucleotides are TGTGCCAGCTCAACGGGACAGGGGAACACTGAAGCTTTCTTT.

This chain links TRBV7-3 with TRBJ1-1, with TRBD1 matching over 9 bases. Germline V gene sequence: CDR1 SGHTA, CDR2 FQGTGA. CDR3 size: 14 residues. With 5 bases clipped from V and 3 bases from J, the junction kept 4 bases outside the gene matches. The CDR3 region has the DNA TGTGCCAGCAGCCTAGACAGGGGGTACACTGAAGCTTTCTTT. Protein sequence: CASSLDRGYTEAFF.

This clone was detected only a few times. This chain uses TRBV5-1 with TRBJ1-1; D call uncertain. The CDR3 contains 13 residues. Trimming pared 0 bases from V and 7 bases from J, leaving 10 bases between. Germline values: CDR1 SGHRS, CDR2 YFSETQ. The CDR3 DNA follows: TGCGCCAGCAGCTTGGCCCCGGGGATTGAAGCTTTCTTT. This gives the protein CASSLAPGIEAFF.

In DNA form, the CDR3 reads TGTGCCAGCAGTGCCACTAGCGGGGGGGCTTATGAGCAGTTCTTC. Translating it yields CASSATSGGAYEQFF. V usage is TRBV6-6 and J usage is TRBJ2-1; the match to TRBD2 covers 13 bases. Germline CDR1 reads MNHNY; CDR2 reads SVGAGI (reference sequence). The ends lost 5 bases at V and 8 bases at J; junction bases unmatched: 6. This CDR3 comprises 15 residues.

The sample holds a few counts of this clone. An end of the junction differs from the germline gene, which may be a read error. The rearrangement links TRBV6-1 to TRBJ2-7, with a possible D match to TRBD2 (6 bases). Germline V CDR1 and CDR2: MNHNS, SASEGT. The CDR3 is 14 residues long. CDR3 protein: CATSDAGPFYEQYF. CDR3 in DNA: TGTGCCACCAGTGATGCGGGACCCTTCTACGAGCAGTACTTC.

The chain uses TRBV19 and TRBJ2-1; D possibly corresponds to TRBD1 (6 bases). The CDR3 is 14 amino acids. The germline CDR1 and CDR2 sequences are LNHDA and SQIVND (reference sequence). The germline V and J ends were trimmed by 5 bases and 0 bases, with 8 bases remaining between them. CDR3 amino acids: CASSSRGSYNEQFF. In DNA, the CDR3 is TGTGCCAGTAGTTCCAGGGGCTCCTACAATGAGCAGTTCTTC.

This chain links TRBV5-1 with TRBJ1-5; D possibly corresponds to TRBD1 (6 bases). V lost 0 bases and J lost 3, with 13 bases in between. The CDR3 consists of 16 residues. The germline V gene encodes CDR1 SGHRS and CDR2 YFSETQ. The CDR3 DNA follows: TGCGCCAGCAGCTTGGTAGGGGGAGCCCCCAATCAGCCCCAGCATTTT. Translated, it gives CASSLVGGAPNQPQHF.

This sequence joins TRBV21-1 and TRBJ1-2; the table's D call of TRBD1 was not tested on the DNA. TRBV21-1 is shown as a pseudogene. The CDR3 has 15 amino acids. The CDR3 region is CASSNVRKAWYGYTF. The DNA of the CDR3 is TGTGCCAGCAGCAACGTCAGGAAAGCTTGGTATGGCTACACCTTC.

This clone has more than one count but fewer than ten. The V and J genes are TRBV13 and TRBJ1-1, with D unresolved. Germline CDR1 reads PRHDT; CDR2 reads FYEKMQ (reference sequence). CDR3 size: 12 residues. Deletions cut 2 bases from V and 5 bases from J, with 6 bases between. Written as DNA, the CDR3 is TGTGCCAGCAGCTTACAGGAAACTGAAGCTTTCTTT. The encoded protein is CASSLQETEAFF.

This clone was seen once. The J gene is TRBJ1-1, the V gene TRBV9; D gene uncertain. This CDR3 is 15 amino acids long. V shed 4 bases and J shed 0 bases, with 13 bases lying between them. Germline CDR1 reads SGDLS; CDR2 reads YYNGEE. The CDR3, as DNA: TGTGCCAGCAGCTCTGAGGTCCGGATGAACACTGAAGCTTTCTTT. Translation: CASSSEVRMNTEAFF. Based on the CDR3 plus reference TRBV9 and TRBJ1-1, the full variable domain is DSGVTQTPKHLITATGQRVTLRCSPRSGDLSVYWYQQSLDQGLQFLIQYYNGEERAKGNILERFSAQQFPDLHSELNLSSLELGDSALYFCASSSEVRMNTEAFFGQGTRLTVV.

V is TRBV5-1 and J is TRBJ1-1, with TRBD1 matching 9 bases. This CDR3 contains 18 residues. V lost 3 bases to trimming and J lost 1 base; unmatched junction nucleotides: 13. Germline CDR1 reads SGHRS; CDR2 reads YFSETQ. CDR3 in DNA: TGCGCCAGCAGCTCAACGACTGGAGGACAGGGGCCGAACACTGAAGCTTTCTTT. This encodes CASSSTTGGQGPNTEAFF.